The clone carrying this T cell receptor (beta chain) has at least ten counts. What it recognizes is unknown. One entry per CDR3 protein results from TCRdb running MiXCR on the 5' RACE reads. This sample has some 330,000 distinct CDR3 sequences, with approximately 9.1% found just once. There were only healthy Caucasians among the donors. This sample was included in a study of identical twins. Broader study findings: Out-of-frame sharing of TCR alpha in monozygotic twins was underestimated by models. In cord blood, abundant beta clonotypes had fewer insertions; memory showed no trend. Out-of-frame alpha sequences shared by twins were enriched for low generation probability.

V gave up 4 bases and J gave up 4 bases, with 14 bases separating them. The CDR3 length is 14 residues. Per the germline V gene, CDR1 is SGHTA and CDR2 is FQGNSA. This chain uses TRBV7-2 with TRBJ2-7, with D maybe TRBD1 (6 bases). The source material was naive T cells sorted from blood. This receptor was taken from a woman in her fifties or sixties in good health. CDR3 nucleotides: TGTGCCAGCAGCTCATCGGGACAACTTTACGAGCAGTACTTC. This sequence encodes CASSSSGQLYEQYF.